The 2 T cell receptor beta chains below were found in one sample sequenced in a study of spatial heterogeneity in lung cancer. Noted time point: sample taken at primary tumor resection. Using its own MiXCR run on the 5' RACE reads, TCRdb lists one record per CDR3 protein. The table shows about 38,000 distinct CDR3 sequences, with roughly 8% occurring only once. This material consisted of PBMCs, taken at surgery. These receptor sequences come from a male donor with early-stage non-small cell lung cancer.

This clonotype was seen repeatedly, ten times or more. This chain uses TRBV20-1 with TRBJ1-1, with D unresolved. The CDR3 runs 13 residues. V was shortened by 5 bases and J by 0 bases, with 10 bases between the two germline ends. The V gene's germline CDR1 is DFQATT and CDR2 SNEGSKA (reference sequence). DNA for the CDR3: TGCAGTGCTCAGACACTGATGAACACTGAAGCTTTCTTT. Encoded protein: CSAQTLMNTEAFF.

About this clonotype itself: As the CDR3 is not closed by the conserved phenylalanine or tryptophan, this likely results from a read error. The CDR3 here is CASSFPGTGNTIYL. Here the CDR3 DNA reads TGTGCCAGCAGTTTCCCAGGGACTGGAAACACCATATATCTT. This chain joins TRBV12-3 or TRBV12-4 and TRBJ1-3, with TRBD1 as a possible D gene (5 bases). The CDR3 spans 14 residues. Trimming removed 3 bases at V and 2 bases at J, with 8 bases between.